This T cell receptor (beta chain) was sequenced in a study of long-term antiretroviral therapy in people with HIV. V lost 0 bases to trimming and J lost 9 bases; unmatched junction nucleotides: 6. Per the germline V gene, CDR1 is SGHRS and CDR2 is YFSETQ. The CDR3 consists of 13 residues. Overall study findings and caveats: Repertoire composition at all time points was dominated by clones that had expanded before ART. Even long-term ART left TRB diversity below transplant donor controls, despite gains.

Comments on this clone: Its cognate antigen is unknown.

It was version v3.0 of the immunoSEQ assay that was run at survey level. Measured with immunoSEQ multiplex PCR; TCRdb has only the in-frame clones, and not every one. The repertoire holds about 16,000 clones, roughly 95% seen once, with roughly 1.3% in the top ten. V and J are TRBV5-1 and TRBJ2-7, with TRBD1 matching 7 bases. This sample comprised unsorted PBMCs, obtained 10 to 12 years after starting antiretroviral therapy. This TCR was recovered from a man in his thirties or forties with HIV. The CDR3: CASSLGTGPGQYF. CDR3 DNA: TGCGCCAGCAGCTTGGGGACAGGTCCCGGGCAGTACTTC.